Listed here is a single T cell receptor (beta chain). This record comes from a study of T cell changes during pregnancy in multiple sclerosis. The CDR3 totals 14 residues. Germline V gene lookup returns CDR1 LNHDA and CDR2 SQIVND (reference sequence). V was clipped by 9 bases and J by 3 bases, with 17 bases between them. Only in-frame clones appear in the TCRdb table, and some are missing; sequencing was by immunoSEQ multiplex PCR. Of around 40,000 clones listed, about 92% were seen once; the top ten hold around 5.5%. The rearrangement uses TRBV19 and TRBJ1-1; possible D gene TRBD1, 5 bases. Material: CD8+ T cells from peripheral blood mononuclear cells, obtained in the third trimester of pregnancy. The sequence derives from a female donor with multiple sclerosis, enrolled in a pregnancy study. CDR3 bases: TGTGCCAGCGAGTTTGGGCAGGGCTACACTGAAGCTTTCTTT. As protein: CASEFGQGYTEAFF.